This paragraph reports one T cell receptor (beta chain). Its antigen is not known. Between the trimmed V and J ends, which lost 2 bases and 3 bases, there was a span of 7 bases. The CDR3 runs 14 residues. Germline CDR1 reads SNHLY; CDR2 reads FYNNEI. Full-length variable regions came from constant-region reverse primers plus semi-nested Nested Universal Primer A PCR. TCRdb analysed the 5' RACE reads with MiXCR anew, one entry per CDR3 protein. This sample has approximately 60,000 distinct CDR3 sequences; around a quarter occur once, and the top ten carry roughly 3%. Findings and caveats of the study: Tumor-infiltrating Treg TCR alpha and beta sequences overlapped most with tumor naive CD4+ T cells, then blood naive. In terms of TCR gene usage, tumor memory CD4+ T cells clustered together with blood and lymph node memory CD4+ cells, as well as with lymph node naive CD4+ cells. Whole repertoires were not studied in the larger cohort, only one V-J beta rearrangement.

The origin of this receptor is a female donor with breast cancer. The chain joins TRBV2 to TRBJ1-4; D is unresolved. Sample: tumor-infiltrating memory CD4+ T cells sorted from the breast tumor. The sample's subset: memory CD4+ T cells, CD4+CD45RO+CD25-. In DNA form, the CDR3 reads TGTGCCAGCAGTGAAACAGCGTCTAATGAAAAACTGTTTTTT. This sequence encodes CASSETASNEKLFF.